The present T cell receptor (beta chain) was sequenced within a study of T cells after yellow fever vaccination. Study-wide findings and caveats: Clonotypes appearing in both CD4 and CD8 compartments existed, and their share was small. Reappearing after the booster were most of the clones from primary vaccination (less than 97% CD4, 88% CD8). Repertoires sorted by FACS could include abundant clonotypes that are contaminants from the bulk population.

This clonotype turned up a few times. The antigen remains unidentified. Germline V gene sequence: CDR1 SQVTM, CDR2 ANQGSEA. With 8 bases clipped from V and 5 bases from J, the junction kept 11 bases outside the gene matches. CDR3 length: 13 residues. TCRdb reanalysed the 5' RACE reads using MiXCR and keeps one entry per CDR3 protein. The repertoire holds some 120,000 distinct CDR3 sequences, with 13% to 15% as singletons. Sequencing was performed on CD8+ T cells sorted from PBMCs, taken 5 days after the yellow fever booster vaccination. The chain joins TRBV29-1 to TRBJ2-5, with TRBD2 matching over 7 bases. This receptor was taken from a man aged 18 to 29 who received the YFV17D yellow fever vaccine. For the CDR3, the DNA is TGCAGCTTCCCGAGCGGGGCGGTTGAGACCCAGTACTTC. It translates to CSFPSGAVETQYF. Drawing the rest from reference TRBV29-1 and TRBJ2-5, the complete variable domain is SAVISQKPSRDICQRGTSLTIQCQVDSQVTMMFWYRQQPGQSLTLIATANQGSEATYESGFVIDKFPISRPNLTFSTLTVSNMSPEDSSIYLCSFPSGAVETQYFGPGTRLLVL.